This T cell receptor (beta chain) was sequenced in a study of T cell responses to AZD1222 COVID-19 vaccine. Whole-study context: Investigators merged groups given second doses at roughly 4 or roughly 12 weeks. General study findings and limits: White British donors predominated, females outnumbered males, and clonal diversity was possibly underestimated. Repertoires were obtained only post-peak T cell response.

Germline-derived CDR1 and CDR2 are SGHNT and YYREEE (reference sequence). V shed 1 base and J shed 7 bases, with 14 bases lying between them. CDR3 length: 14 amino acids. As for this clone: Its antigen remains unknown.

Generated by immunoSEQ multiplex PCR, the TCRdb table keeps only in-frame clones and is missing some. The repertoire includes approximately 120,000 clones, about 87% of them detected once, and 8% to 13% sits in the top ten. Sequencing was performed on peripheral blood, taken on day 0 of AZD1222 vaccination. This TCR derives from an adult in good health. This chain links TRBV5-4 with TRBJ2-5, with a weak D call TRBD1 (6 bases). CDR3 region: CASSLYGARGTQYF. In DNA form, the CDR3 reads TGTGCCAGCAGCTTGTACGGGGCCAGGGGGACCCAGTACTTC.